These 12 T cell receptor beta chains were all obtained from the same sample, sequenced in a study of beta chain features in type 1 diabetes. Sequencing targeted expressed TCRB transcripts, as all isolated RNA had been reverse transcribed. Data came from immunoSEQ multiplex PCR; TCRdb stores just in-frame clones and leaves some out. This repertoire shows 250,000 or so clones, 25% to 35% found once; its top ten account for 3% to 4%. Sequenced input: central memory CD4+ T cells from blood. These receptors were taken from a man aged 30 to 39 in good health.

This clone was seen more than once but under ten times. The V gene is TRBV6-1, the J gene TRBJ1-5; a possible D gene is TRBD1 (5 bases). The CDR3 contains 13 residues. CDR1 is MNHNS, CDR2 SASEGT, per germline. V lost 6 bases, J lost 4 bases, and 10 bases lay in between. The CDR3 sequence: CASSRDANQPQHF. CDR3 nucleotides: TGTGCCAGCAGCAGGGACGCAAATCAGCCCCAGCATTTT.

This clone came up many times. V gene TRBV19 combines with J gene TRBJ1-2; 7 bases line up with TRBD1. CDR1 and CDR2 from the germline V gene are LNHDA and SQIVND (reference sequence). CDR3 length equals 13 residues. Unmatched junction bases numbered 8, after V lost 9 bases and J lost 4 bases. CDR3 region: CASRTGIAYGYTF. In DNA form, the CDR3 reads TGTGCCAGCAGGACAGGTATCGCCTATGGCTACACCTTC.

There are a few counts of this clone. The chain is built from TRBV27 and TRBJ2-3, with TRBD2 as a possible D gene (6 bases). The V end was cut by 5 bases, the J end by 13 bases, with 19 bases between. CDR3 length: 13 amino acids. The germline CDR1 and CDR2 sequences are MNHEY and SMNVEV (reference sequence). CDR3 nucleotides: TGTGCCAGCAGTCCCCAGGGTAGCGGCGGCGAGTATTTT. It encodes CASSPQGSGGEYF.

The V and J genes are TRBV5-7 and TRBJ1-2; 7 bases match TRBD1. TRBV5-7 is placed among ORFs of uncertain function. V lost 1 base, J lost 3 bases, and 6 bases stayed unmatched. There are 15 residues in the CDR3. The DNA of the CDR3 is TGTGCCAGCAGCTTGAGTTGGACAGGTTACTATGGCTACACCTTC. Protein product: CASSLSWTGYYGYTF.

The chain recombines TRBV7-2 with TRBJ2-2; D not certain. Deletions cut 8 bases from V and 6 bases from J, with 19 bases between. The V gene's germline CDR1 is SGHTA and CDR2 FQGNSA. This CDR3 comprises 15 residues. The CDR3 DNA reads as TGTGCCAGCCCCTCCCTAGAAGGATATCCCGGGGAGCTGTTTTTT. It translates to CASPSLEGYPGELFF.

The CDR3 spells CASSLVRVGNSPLHF. The CDR3 bases are TGTGCCAGCAGCTTAGTTCGGGTCGGGAATTCACCCCTCCACTTT. J is TRBJ1-6 and V is TRBV7-9; D not resolved. Per the germline V gene, CDR1 is SEHNR and CDR2 is FQNEAQ (reference sequence). Trimming left V 1 base short and J 7 bases short, with 11 bases between. This CDR3 has 15 residues.

The chain joins TRBV29-1 to TRBJ1-1, with TRBD1 as a possible D gene (5 bases). The CDR3 is 11 amino acids. V was clipped by 4 bases and J by 6 bases, with 9 bases between them. The germline CDR1 and CDR2 sequences are SQVTM and ANQGSEA. CDR3 sequence (DNA): TGCAGCGTTGGACAGTACGCTGAAGCTTTCTTT. This translates into CSVGQYAEAFF.

V usage is TRBV20-1 and J usage is TRBJ2-7; 8 bases match TRBD2. V lost 5 bases, J lost 6 bases, and 3 bases stayed unmatched. CDR1 is DFQATT, CDR2 SNEGSKA, per germline (reference sequence). The CDR3 covers 11 residues. In DNA, the CDR3 is TGCAGTGCTCCCCGGGAGGGCGAGCAGTACTTC. Translated: CSAPREGEQYF.

The rearrangement joins TRBV5-1 to TRBJ2-3; possibly TRBD2 for D (6 bases). With 8 bases removed from V and 5 bases from J, the gap between germline ends came to 15 bases. The CDR3 sequence is 13 residues long. Germline V CDR1 and CDR2: SGHRS, YFSETQ. Here the CDR3 reads CASQFTGEDTQYF. CDR3 bases: TGCGCCAGTCAGTTTACGGGAGAAGATACGCAGTATTTT.

This clone was seen only a few times. The chain employs TRBV29-1 and TRBJ1-2, with D maybe TRBD1 (5 bases). CDR1 and CDR2 from the germline V gene are SQVTM and ANQGSEA. This CDR3 region has 12 residues. V lost 3 bases, J lost 8 bases, and 13 bases lay in between. This chain's CDR3 is CSVDRGGFGYTF. The CDR3 DNA reads as TGCAGCGTTGATCGGGGCGGCTTCGGCTACACCTTC.

This clone occurred a few times. This rearrangement joins TRBV27 to TRBJ2-7; D is undetermined. Trimming left V 1 base short and J 4 bases short, with 11 bases between. Germline lookup yields CDR1 MNHEY and CDR2 SMNVEV (reference sequence). The CDR3 totals 14 residues. CDR3 in DNA: TGTGCCAGCAGTTTATTGGGGTCTGGTTACGAGCAGTACTTC. Amino acid sequence: CASSLLGSGYEQYF.

The rearrangement links TRBV5-6 to TRBJ2-1; TRBD2 matches at 10 bases. Germline assignment: CDR1 SGHDT and CDR2 YYEEEE. Trimming at V came to 4 bases and at J to 5 bases, leaving 9 bases not matched to a gene. The CDR3 runs to 16 residues. The CDR3 spells CASSLLASGGNNEQFF. As DNA, the CDR3 is TGTGCCAGCAGCCTGCTGGCTAGCGGGGGTAACAATGAGCAGTTCTTC.